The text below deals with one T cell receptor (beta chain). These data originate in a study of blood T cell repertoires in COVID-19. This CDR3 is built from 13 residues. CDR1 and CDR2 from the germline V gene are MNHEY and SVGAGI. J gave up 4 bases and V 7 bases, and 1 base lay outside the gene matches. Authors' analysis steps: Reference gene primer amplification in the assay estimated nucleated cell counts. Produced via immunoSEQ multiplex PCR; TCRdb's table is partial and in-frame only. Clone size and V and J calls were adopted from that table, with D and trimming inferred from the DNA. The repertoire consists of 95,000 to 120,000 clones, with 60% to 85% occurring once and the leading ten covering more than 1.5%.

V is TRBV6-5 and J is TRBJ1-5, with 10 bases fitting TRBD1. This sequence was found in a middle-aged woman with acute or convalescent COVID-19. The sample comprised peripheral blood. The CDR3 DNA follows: TGTGCCAGCATGGGACAGGGGAATCAGCCCCAGCATTTT. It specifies CASMGQGNQPQHF.